The clone carrying this TCR beta chain was counted a few times. This specimen comes from a study of blood T cell repertoires in COVID-19. Original processing notes: Reference gene primer amplification yielded estimated nucleated cell counts. Some clones are missing from TCRdb's copy, which holds only in-frame ones; the method was immunoSEQ multiplex PCR. V and J calls and clone size come straight from that table; D and trimming were deduced from the DNA. The sample comprises 350,000 or so clones, about 90% of which are singletons, and 10% rests with the top ten. V shed 2 bases and J shed 6 bases, with 13 bases lying between them. The V gene's germline CDR1 is MDHEN and CDR2 SYDVKM. The CDR3 loop spans 14 amino acids.

This TCR was recovered from a woman younger than 45 with COVID-19, enrolled during active disease. The sample comprised peripheral blood. The gene calls are TRBV28 and TRBJ1-2; the D gene is possibly TRBD1 (6 bases). This CDR3 reads CASSLVGGLDGYTF. CDR3 DNA sequence: TGTGCCAGCAGTTTAGTCGGGGGGCTCGATGGCTACACCTTC.